The clone carrying this TCR beta chain was counted at least ten times. Its specificity is unknown. As to time point: newly diagnosed GD, antithyroid drugs for less than 3 months. Extracted PBMC RNA gave rise to the TCR library. This CDR3 contains 13 residues. The trim removed 2 bases at V and 7 bases at J, leaving 2 bases unmatched. This sample stems from a study of regulatory T cells in long-lasting Graves disease. Study information: Patients newly diagnosed with Graves' had been on antithyroid drugs for under 3 months. Whole-study results and caveats: The work looked only at peripheral blood and did not look at thyroid tissue.

Both iRepertoire HTBI primers and Arm-PCR of CDR3 regions were used to build the TCR beta libraries. One entry per CDR3 protein, called by TCRdb with MiXCR from the multiplex PCR reads. The table records hundreds of thousands of distinct CDR3 sequences, about 15% of them present only once. These records were also assigned to another study, of T cells in Graves' hyperthyroidism and ophthalmopathy. This second report adds: HTBI primers were the set used in a first-round RT-PCR of the TCR CDR3.

The chain joins TRBV12-3 or TRBV12-4 to TRBJ1-1, with 9 bases lining up with TRBD1. The TCR sequence derives from a woman in her 30s with Graves disease. This sample comprised peripheral blood mononuclear cells (PBMCs), obtained at new diagnosis, from a patient treated with antithyroid drugs. The chain's CDR3 is CASSLTGGGEAFF. CDR3 bases: TGTGCCAGCAGTTTAACAGGGGGCGGTGAAGCTTTCTTT.